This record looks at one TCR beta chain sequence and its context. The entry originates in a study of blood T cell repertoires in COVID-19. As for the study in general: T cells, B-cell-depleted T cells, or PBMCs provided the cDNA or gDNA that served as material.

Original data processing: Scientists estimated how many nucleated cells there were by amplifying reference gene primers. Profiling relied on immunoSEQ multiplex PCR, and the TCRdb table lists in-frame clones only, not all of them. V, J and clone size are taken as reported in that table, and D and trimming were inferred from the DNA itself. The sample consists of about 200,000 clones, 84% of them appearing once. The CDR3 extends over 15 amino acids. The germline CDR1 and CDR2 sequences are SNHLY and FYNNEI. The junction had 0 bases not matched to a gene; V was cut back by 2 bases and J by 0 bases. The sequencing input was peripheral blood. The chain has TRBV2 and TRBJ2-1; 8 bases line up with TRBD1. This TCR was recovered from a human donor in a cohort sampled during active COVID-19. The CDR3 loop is CASSETGGSYNEQFF. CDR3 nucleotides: TGTGCCAGCAGTGAAACAGGGGGCTCCTACAATGAGCAGTTCTTC.